The rows below give T cell receptor beta chains drawn from one sample of a study of blood T cell repertoires in COVID-19. Clones were sequenced by immunoSEQ multiplex PCR, and TCRdb holds only the in-frame ones, with some missing. Of approximately 300,000 clones listed, around 89% are singletons. The sequenced sample was peripheral blood. The source is a man between 18 and 35 years old who had recovered from COVID-19. The CDR3 runs from the conserved cysteine through the conserved F or W. Each record gives: clone size, V gene, J gene, D gene, CDR3 protein, CDR3 DNA. D genes are given only for firm matches. Size is stated for part of the rows, as once, few or many counts, or as a class when the clone is expanded.

.	TRBV15	TRBJ1-1	TRBD1	CATSSAHRGRTEAFF	TGTGCCACCAGCAGCGCGCACAGGGGGCGAACTGAAGCTTTCTTT
.	TRBV10-3	TRBJ1-1	.	CAITPQLNTEAFF	TGTGCCATCACCCCACAGCTAAACACTGAAGCTTTCTTT
.	TRBV13	TRBJ2-7	.	CASSPFRTAGTLYEQYF	TGTGCCAGCAGCCCCTTCCGGACGGCGGGGACTTTATACGAGCAGTACTTC
.	TRBV9	TRBJ2-2	TRBD1	CASSPTGTGNTGELFF	TGTGCCAGCAGCCCAACCGGGACAGGGAACACCGGGGAGCTGTTTTTT
.	TRBV6-6	TRBJ2-1	TRBD1	CAIQTGADEQFF	TGTGCCATCCAAACAGGGGCGGATGAGCAGTTCTTC
few	TRBV4-1	TRBJ1-5	.	CASSQEPGELGNQPQHF	TGCGCCAGCAGCCAAGAGCCAGGGGAGTTAGGCAATCAGCCCCAGCATTTT
.	TRBV9	TRBJ2-2	.	CASSVATGPGELFF	TGTGCCAGCAGCGTAGCTACAGGGCCGGGGGAGCTGTTTTTT
.	TRBV6-5	TRBJ1-2	.	CASSYYRVGDYGYTF	TGTGCCAGCAGTTACTATAGGGTGGGAGACTATGGCTACACCTTC
.	TRBV6-1	TRBJ1-1	TRBD1	CASSEGAGQYLMNTEAFF	TGTGCCAGCAGTGAAGGGGCGGGACAGTATCTAATGAACACTGAAGCTTTCTTT
.	TRBV10-3	TRBJ1-5	TRBD1	CAISEGQGGQPQHF	TGTGCCATCAGTGAGGGACAGGGAGGTCAGCCCCAGCATTTT
once	TRBV29-1	TRBJ1-2	.	CSTAGGYYGYTF	TGCAGCACCGCGGGGGGCTACTATGGCTACACCTTC
once	TRBV5-5	TRBJ2-3	TRBD2	CASSRLAGVGTDTQYF	TGTGCCAGCAGCAGGCTAGCGGGAGTCGGAACAGATACGCAGTATTTT
once	TRBV29-1	TRBJ2-7	TRBD1	CSVRDRGTEQYF	TGCAGCGTTAGAGACAGGGGAACCGAGCAGTACTTC
.	TRBV4-1	TRBJ2-1	TRBD2	CASSPGLAGGPKNHEQFF	TGCGCCAGCAGCCCAGGACTAGCGGGAGGGCCTAAGAACCATGAGCAGTTCTTC
.	TRBV9	TRBJ2-3	TRBD2	CASSVPLAGTTDTQYF	TGTGCCAGCAGCGTACCACTAGCGGGGACCACAGATACGCAGTATTTT
.	TRBV15	TRBJ2-5	.	CATSRTWDLGPRSETQYF	TGTGCCACCAGCAGGACCTGGGACTTGGGACCAAGATCGGAGACCCAGTACTTC
once	TRBV6-5	TRBJ1-4	TRBD1	CASSYDPGQSEKLFF	TGTGCCAGCAGTTACGATCCGGGACAGTCTGAAAAACTGTTTTTT
.	TRBV9	TRBJ2-3	TRBD2	CASSAKLAGGRGTDTQYF	TGTGCCAGCAGCGCCAAACTAGCGGGGGGGCGCGGCACAGATACGCAGTATTTT
.	TRBV11-2	TRBJ1-1	.	CASSIQQGYTEAFF	TGTGCCAGCAGCATCCAACAGGGTTACACTGAAGCTTTCTTT
once	TRBV29-1	TRBJ2-1	.	CSVRDSYNEQFF	TGCAGCGTTCGGGACTCCTACAATGAGCAGTTCTTC
few	TRBV4-3	TRBJ1-6	TRBD1	CASSQGTGSYNSPLHF	TGCGCCAGCAGCCAGGGGACAGGGAGCTATAATTCACCCCTCCACTTT
.	TRBV19	TRBJ2-3	TRBD2	CASSGTGTSGRTQYF	TGTGCCAGTAGCGGAACCGGGACTAGCGGGAGAACGCAGTATTTT
.	TRBV2	TRBJ2-7	.	CASSDTPSYEQYF	TGTGCCAGCAGCGATACACCGTCCTACGAGCAGTACTTC
few	TRBV11-2	TRBJ2-7	TRBD1	CASSRTGQGDSYEQYF	TGTGCCAGCAGCCGTACAGGACAGGGTGATTCCTACGAGCAGTACTTC
.	TRBV7-9	TRBJ2-5	TRBD1	CASSFRQGKETQYF	TGTGCCAGCAGCTTTCGACAGGGGAAAGAGACCCAGTACTTC
.	TRBV6-6	TRBJ1-1	TRBD1	CASSSPDRGNTEAFF	TGTGCCAGCAGTTCCCCGGACAGGGGGAACACTGAAGCTTTCTTT
.	TRBV9	TRBJ2-1	.	CASSVEPGAYNEQFF	TGTGCCAGCAGCGTAGAACCAGGGGCGTACAATGAGCAGTTCTTC
once	TRBV5-1	TRBJ2-1	TRBD1	CASRTTGGYNEQFF	TGCGCCAGCAGGACGACAGGGGGCTACAATGAGCAGTTCTTC
.	TRBV10-3	TRBJ2-1	TRBD2	CAISEERGLYNEQFF	TGTGCCATCAGTGAGGAGCGGGGGTTGTACAATGAGCAGTTCTTC
.	TRBV7-2	TRBJ2-1	TRBD2	CASSYSGRSYNEQFF	TGTGCCAGCAGCTATAGCGGGAGATCCTACAATGAGCAGTTCTTC
.	TRBV7-9	TRBJ2-2	.	CASSLGETGFAGELFF	TGTGCCAGCAGCTTAGGTGAAACAGGATTTGCCGGGGAGCTGTTTTTT
.	TRBV3-1/TRBV3-2	TRBJ2-7	.	CASSQGISYEQYF	TGTGCCAGCAGCCAAGGCATCAGCTACGAGCAGTACTTC
.	TRBV3-1/TRBV3-2	TRBJ1-4	TRBD1	CASSQLRLQGVEKLFF	TGTGCCAGCAGCCAACTCAGATTGCAGGGGGTCGAAAAACTGTTTTTT
.	TRBV2	TRBJ2-2	.	CASSDSPRELFF	TGTGCCAGCAGTGATTCCCCTCGGGAGCTGTTTTTT
.	TRBV6-1	TRBJ2-4	.	CASSDRGKGAKNIQYF	TGTGCCAGCAGTGACAGGGGTAAAGGGGCCAAAAACATTCAGTACTTC
.	TRBV5-1	TRBJ2-5	.	CASSLETGEGTQYF	TGCGCCAGCAGCTTGGAGACAGGGGAGGGGACCCAGTACTTC
few	TRBV2	TRBJ2-2	TRBD1	CASSAGTGVPGELFF	TGTGCCAGCAGTGCTGGGACAGGGGTCCCCGGGGAGCTGTTTTTT
once	TRBV19	TRBJ2-3	TRBD2	CASRLAGPTDTQYF	TGTGCCAGTAGACTAGCGGGGCCCACAGATACGCAGTATTTT
.	TRBV19	TRBJ2-7	TRBD1	CASSRNQGVPTKQYF	TGTGCCAGTAGTAGGAACCAGGGGGTTCCCACCAAGCAGTACTTC
.	TRBV7-9	TRBJ2-5	.	CASSLDSFVQETQYF	TGTGCCAGCAGCTTAGACAGTTTCGTGCAAGAGACCCAGTACTTC
.	TRBV3-1/TRBV3-2	TRBJ2-3	TRBD1	CASSRGTGDTDTQYF	TGTGCCAGCAGCCGAGGGACAGGCGACACAGATACGCAGTATTTT
.	TRBV19	TRBJ1-5	TRBD1	CASSKRDRDLYSNQPQHF	TGTGCCAGTAGTAAACGGGACAGGGACCTTTATAGCAATCAGCCCCAGCATTTT
once	TRBV11-2	TRBJ1-1	TRBD1	CASSLDRDTEAFF	TGTGCCAGCAGCCTCGACAGGGACACTGAAGCTTTCTTT
once	TRBV29-1	TRBJ2-7	.	CSVRDIGFLNEQYF	TGCAGCGTTAGGGACATTGGGTTTCTTAACGAGCAGTACTTC
.	TRBV27	TRBJ1-2	TRBD1	CASSLSRGTAETRGGYTF	TGTGCCAGCAGTTTATCGCGAGGGACAGCGGAGACTAGGGGTGGCTACACCTTC
.	TRBV27	TRBJ2-2	.	CASSWGRDTGELFF	TGTGCCAGCAGCTGGGGCAGGGACACCGGGGAGCTGTTTTTT
.	TRBV4-1	TRBJ1-6	.	CASSQGFGGSYYNSPLHF	TGCGCCAGCAGCCAAGGCTTCGGGGGGTCGTACTATAATTCACCCCTCCACTTT
.	TRBV5-6	TRBJ1-1	.	CASSPNPGATEAFF	TGTGCCAGCAGCCCGAACCCGGGTGCCACTGAAGCTTTCTTT
.	TRBV29-1	TRBJ1-2	.	CSVVGAGSDYGYTF	TGCAGCGTTGTGGGGGCAGGGTCAGACTATGGCTACACCTTC
.	TRBV2	TRBJ2-7	TRBD1	CASSELTGYGNYEQYF	TGTGCCAGCAGTGAATTGACAGGGTACGGGAACTACGAGCAGTACTTC
.	TRBV19	TRBJ2-7	.	CASSIMAGATYEQYF	TGTGCCAGTAGTATCATGGCAGGGGCAACCTACGAGCAGTACTTC
.	TRBV4-3	TRBJ1-2	TRBD1	CASSIDRDPYGYTF	TGCGCCAGCAGCATAGACAGGGACCCCTATGGCTACACCTTC
.	TRBV10-3	TRBJ1-4	TRBD1	CAINPTGGTGKLFF	TGTGCCATTAATCCGACAGGGGGTACAGGAAAACTGTTTTTT
.	TRBV15	TRBJ1-2	TRBD1	CATLGDRASSAGYTF	TGTGCCACTCTAGGGGACAGGGCTTCGTCGGCGGGCTACACCTTC
.	TRBV2	TRBJ1-3	.	CASSLEGSGNTIYF	TGTGCCAGCAGTCTCGAGGGCTCTGGAAACACCATATATTTT
.	TRBV27	TRBJ2-7	.	CASSLFLAEGYEQYF	TGTGCCAGCAGTTTATTCCTGGCGGAAGGTTACGAGCAGTACTTC
.	TRBV10-3	TRBJ2-7	TRBD1	CAISGQGNYEQYF	TGTGCCATCAGTGGACAGGGAAACTACGAGCAGTACTTC